This T cell receptor (beta chain) was found in a study of CD8+CD57+ T cells in acquired aplastic anemia. Across the study: DNA recovered from sorted CD4+ and CD8+ cells had a mean of approximately 3 ug. Study-wide points: The study identified 25 to 30 CD8+ CDR3 sequences shared by patients and controls. A significant difference in CD8+ Simpson's diversity between patients and controls was not found.

Ten or more counts support this clonotype. The antigen is undetermined. TCR beta VDJ and CDR3 were profiled, and genomic DNA was the template. TCRdb called the reads again in MiXCR, with one record for every CDR3 protein. The profile shows roughly 300,000 distinct CDR3 sequences, about 56% of them singletons. The sequenced material came from sorted CD4+, CD8+, or CD8+CD57+ T cells (not recorded which) from PBMCs. The sequence was obtained from a human donor with severe aplastic anemia or a healthy control (not recorded which).

As DNA, the CDR3 is TGTGCCAGCAGTTTAGGACAGGGGATTTTCACAGATACGCAGTATTTT. Translation gives CASSLGQGIFTDTQYF. The chain joins TRBV12-3 or TRBV12-4 to TRBJ2-3, with TRBD1 matching over 8 bases. The CDR3 loop spans 16 amino acids. With V trimmed by 1 base and J by 2 bases, 5 bases remained unmatched.